The clone carrying this T cell receptor (beta chain) is a singleton in its sample. The sample comes from a study of blood T cell repertoires in COVID-19. In the study overall: Both acute and convalescent COVID-19 samples were obtained from the United States, Italy and Spain. T cells, B-cell-depleted T cells, or PBMCs provided the cDNA or gDNA that served as material.

CDR1 is SGHTS, CDR2 YDEGEE, per germline. The CDR3 spans 18 residues. Trimming removed 1 base from V and 0 bases from J, with 14 bases in between. In the study's own analysis: Amplifying reference gene primers gave estimates of nucleated cell counts. Using immunoSEQ multiplex PCR, the repertoire was profiled, and TCRdb retains in-frame clones only, with some absent. The V and J calls and clone size come from that table; D and trimming were worked out from the DNA. The data show roughly 180,000 clones, 80% to 90% seen once. Seattle participants joined during active infection and were tracked over time.

The chain employs TRBV5-8 and TRBJ2-6; D gene uncertain. Specimen: peripheral blood. The sequence derives from a woman aged 45-65 years with COVID-19, enrolled during active disease. The DNA for the CDR3 is TGTGCCAGCAGCTTGAGGTCGGGTCTCCCCTCTGGGGCCAACGTCCTGACTTTC. Translated, it gives CASSLRSGLPSGANVLTF.